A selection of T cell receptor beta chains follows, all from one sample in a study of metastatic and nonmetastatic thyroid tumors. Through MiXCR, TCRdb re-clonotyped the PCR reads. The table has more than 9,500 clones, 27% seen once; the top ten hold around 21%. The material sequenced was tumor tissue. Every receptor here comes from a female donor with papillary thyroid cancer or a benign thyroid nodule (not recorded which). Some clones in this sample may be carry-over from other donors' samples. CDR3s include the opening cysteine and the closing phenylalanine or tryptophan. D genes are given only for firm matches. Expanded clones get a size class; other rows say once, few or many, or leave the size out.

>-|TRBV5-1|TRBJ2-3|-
TGCGCCAGCAGCTTGATAGCAAGGCGCACAGATACGCAGTATTTT
CASSLIARRTDTQYF
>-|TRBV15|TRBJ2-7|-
TGTGCCACCAGCAGAAATTCGCTCTGGGACGAGCAGTACTTC
CATSRNSLWDEQYF
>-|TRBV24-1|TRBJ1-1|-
TGTGCCACCAGTGACCACCCCAAACGGTCGAACACTGAAGCTTTCTTT
CATSDHPKRSNTEAFF
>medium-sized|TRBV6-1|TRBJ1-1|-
TGTGCCAGCAGACCGGGCTCAAAGAACACTGAAGCTTTCTTT
CASRPGSKNTEAFF
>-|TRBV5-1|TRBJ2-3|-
TGCGCCAGCAGCTTGGGGACACCTTATAGCACAGATACGCAGTATTTT
CASSLGTPYSTDTQYF
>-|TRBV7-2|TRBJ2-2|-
TGTGCCAGCAGAGGAGGGCCTCCCGGGGCTGGGGAGCTGTTTTTT
CASRGGPPGAGELFF
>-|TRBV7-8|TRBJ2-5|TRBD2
TGTGCCAGCAGCTACCTGACTAGCGGGAATCAAGAGACCCAGTACTTC
CASSYLTSGNQETQYF
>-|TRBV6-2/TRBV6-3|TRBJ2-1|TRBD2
TGTGCCAGCAGGTTAATGGCGGGAGGTGTAGGTTGGAATGAGCAGTTCTTC
CASRLMAGGVGWNEQFF
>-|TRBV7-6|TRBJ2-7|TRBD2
TGTGCCAGCAGCTTAGAACGCGGGAGGCTGATAGACGAGCAGTACTTC
CASSLERGRLIDEQYF
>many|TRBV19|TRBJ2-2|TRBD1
TGTGCCAGTAGTCCGACAGGGGACACCGGGGAGCTGTTTTTT
CASSPTGDTGELFF
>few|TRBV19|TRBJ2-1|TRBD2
TGTGCCAGTAGTATAGATGGGACTAGCAGCAATGAGCAGTTCTTC
CASSIDGTSSNEQFF
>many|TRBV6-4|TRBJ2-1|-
TGTGCCAGCAGTGACTCAGGGGGAGCCCACAATGAGCAGTTCTTC
CASSDSGGAHNEQFF
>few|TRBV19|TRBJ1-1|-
TGTGCCAGCAGCGTGTATTCGAACACTGAAGCTTTCTTT
CASSVYSNTEAFF
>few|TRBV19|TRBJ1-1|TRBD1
TGTGCCAGCTGGACAGGGATGAACACTGAAGCTTTCTTT
CASWTGMNTEAFF
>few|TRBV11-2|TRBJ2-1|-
TGTGCCAGCAGCTTAGAGGCCCCCTACAATGAGCAGTTCTTC
CASSLEAPYNEQFF
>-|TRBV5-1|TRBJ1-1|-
TGCGCCAGCAGCTTGCAGGACAGCGAAGCTTTCTTT
CASSLQDSEAFF
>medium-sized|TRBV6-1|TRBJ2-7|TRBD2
TGTGCCAGCAGTTCCGGGACTACCAACTACGAGCAGTACTTC
CASSSGTTNYEQYF
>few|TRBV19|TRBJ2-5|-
TGTGCCAGTAGTACGACAGATTTCGGGACCCAGTACTTC
CASSTTDFGTQYF
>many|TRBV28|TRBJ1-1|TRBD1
TGTGCCAGCAGTTCTGACAGGGGGTTTGTGGGGACTGAAGCTTTCTTT
CASSSDRGFVGTEAFF
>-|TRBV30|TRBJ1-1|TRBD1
TGTGCCTGGAGTACAGGACAGGGGACTGAAGCTTTCTTT
CAWSTGQGTEAFF
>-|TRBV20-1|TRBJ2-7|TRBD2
TGCAGTGCTAGAGGAGGAGCGGGAGGCTACTACGAGCAGTACTTC
CSARGGAGGYYEQYF
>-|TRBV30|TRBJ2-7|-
TGTGCCTGGAGTGACAGTTCCTACGAGCAGTACTTC
CAWSDSSYEQYF
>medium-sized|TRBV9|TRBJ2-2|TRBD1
TGTGCCAGCAGCGTAGTCGGGACAGGCGCCGGGGAGCTGTTTTTT
CASSVVGTGAGELFF
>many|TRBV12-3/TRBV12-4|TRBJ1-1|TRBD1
TGTGCCAGCAGGTGGGGACAGGGGTTCACTGAAGCTTTCTTT
CASRWGQGFTEAFF
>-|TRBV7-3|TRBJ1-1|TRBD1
TGTGCCAGCAGCGTTGACCCGGGACAGGCGCCTTTCTTT
CASSVDPGQAPFF
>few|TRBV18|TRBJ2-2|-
TGTGCCAGCTCACCACCGAACACCGGGGAGCTGTTTTTT
CASSPPNTGELFF
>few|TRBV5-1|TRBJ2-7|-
TGCGCCAGCAGCTTGAGAGGGGGTGGTAACGAGCAGTACTTC
CASSLRGGGNEQYF
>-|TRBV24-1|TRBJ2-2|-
TGTGCCACCAGTGACATCGGAACGACGAACACCGGGGAGCTGTTTTTT
CATSDIGTTNTGELFF
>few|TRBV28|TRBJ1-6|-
TGTGTCAGCAGTTTGGCTCGTTGGGGCTCCTATAATTCACCCCTCCACTTT
CVSSLARWGSYNSPLHF
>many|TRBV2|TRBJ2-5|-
TGTGCCAGCAAACCGGGACACGCTCAAGAGACCCAGTACTTC
CASKPGHAQETQYF
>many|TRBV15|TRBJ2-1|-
TGTGCCACCAGCAGAGAATTGAGGAGGGAGCAGTTCTTC
CATSRELRREQFF
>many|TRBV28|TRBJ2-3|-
TGTGCCAGCAGTCCCCAACGGGAGCGATCGACAGATACGCAGTATTTT
CASSPQRERSTDTQYF
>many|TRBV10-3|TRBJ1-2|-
TGTGCCATCAGTGAGGACCCAGGGACCTATGGCTACACCTTC
CAISEDPGTYGYTF
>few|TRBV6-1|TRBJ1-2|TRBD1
TGTGCCAGCAGTGTCGACAGGGGCTATGGCTACACCTTC
CASSVDRGYGYTF
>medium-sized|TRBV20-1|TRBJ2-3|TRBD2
TGCAGTGCCCAGACTAGCGGGAGCACAGATACGCAGTATTTT
CSAQTSGSTDTQYF